Each of the 20 T cell receptor beta chains below was sequenced from the same sample in a study of CD8 T cells in ankylosing spondylitis. TCRdb used MiXCR to reprocess the 5' RACE reads, holding one entry per CDR3 protein. The sample gives 250,000 or so distinct CDR3 sequences, 20% to 30% of which show up once; more than 0.6% is in the top ten. Sequenced: blood, either unsorted or a sorted T cell fraction (not recorded which). These TCRs come from a male donor with ankylosing spondylitis or in good health (not recorded which).

The V call is TRBV11-2, the J call TRBJ2-2, with D unresolved. Germline assignment: CDR1 SGHAT and CDR2 FQNNGV. The CDR3 totals 13 residues. Trimming took off 3 bases at V and 4 bases at J, with 6 bases between the two ends. CDR3 in amino acids: CASSFTSTGELFF. The CDR3 DNA reads as TGTGCCAGCAGCTTTACCTCCACCGGGGAGCTGTTTTTT.

This clonotype was seen ten or more times. This chain uses TRBV11-1 with TRBJ1-1; D not certain. V dropped 4 bases and J dropped 1 base, with 25 bases sitting between them. Per germline, CDR1 SGHAT and CDR2 FQDESV (reference sequence). This CDR3 has 19 residues. Here the CDR3 DNA reads TGTGCCAGCAGCTCCCGTGCGAGGTCGCAGGCGATAGAGAACACTGAAGCTTTCTTT. It specifies CASSSRARSQAIENTEAFF.

In its sample, this clonotype was seen a few times. V and J are TRBV20-1 and TRBJ2-7; 8 nucleotides agree with TRBD1. Germline values: CDR1 DFQATT, CDR2 SNEGSKA (reference sequence). CDR3 length: 15 amino acids. J gave up 3 bases and V 2 bases, and 9 bases lay outside the gene matches. The CDR3 here is CSARPGTGLIYEQYF. CDR3 DNA: TGCAGTGCTAGACCCGGGACAGGCCTAATCTACGAGCAGTACTTC.

The chain combines TRBV19 with TRBJ2-6, with D maybe TRBD2 (6 bases). The CDR3 extends over 17 amino acids. V was pared by 5 bases and J by 0 bases, with 14 bases between. Germline CDR1 is LNHDA and CDR2 is SQIVND (reference sequence). CDR3 sequence: CASSPHGGSSGANVLTF. The CDR3 bases are TGTGCCAGTAGTCCCCATGGGGGGAGCTCTGGGGCCAACGTCCTGACTTTC.

This clonotype has at least ten counts. The CDR3 nucleotides are TGCAGCGTTGAGACGGGACCCAAAGAGACCCAGTACTTC. It specifies CSVETGPKETQYF. V gene TRBV29-1 combines with J gene TRBJ2-5; D is possibly TRBD1 or TRBD2 (5 bases each). The CDR3 length is 13 residues. The germline gives CDR1 SQVTM, CDR2 ANQGSEA. V was trimmed by 3 bases and J by 3 bases, leaving 11 bases between them.

This chain joins TRBV20-1 and TRBJ1-2; D is perhaps TRBD1 (5 bases). V lost 3 bases, J lost 7 bases, and 15 bases lay in between. The germline V gene encodes CDR1 DFQATT and CDR2 SNEGSKA (reference sequence). The CDR3 runs 13 residues. The CDR3 coding sequence is TGCAGTGCTAGTGGCTCCTCCGGGGGTGGCTACACCTTC. Translation: CSASGSSGGGYTF.

This clonotype was observed at least ten times. V is TRBV18 and J is TRBJ1-3, with D uncertain. Germline CDR1 reads KGHSH; CDR2 reads LQKENI. This CDR3 region has 14 residues. With 0 bases removed from V and 3 bases from J, the gap between germline ends came to 6 bases. The CDR3 reads CASSPPNIGNTIYF. The CDR3, as DNA: TGTGCCAGCTCACCACCGAACATTGGAAACACCATATATTTT.

This clonotype was recorded a few times. This sequence joins TRBV6-5 and TRBJ2-5, with 8 bases aligning to TRBD2. Trimming removed 0 bases from V and 2 bases from J; junction bases left unmatched: 5. CDR1 and CDR2 from the germline V gene are MNHEY and SVGAGI. CDR3 length equals 16 residues. This chain's CDR3 is CASSYSWGGGQETQYF. DNA of the CDR3: TGTGCCAGCAGTTACTCGTGGGGCGGGGGGCAAGAGACCCAGTACTTC.

This clonotype was found many times. The rearrangement links TRBV10-3 to TRBJ2-5; no firm D call. The CDR3 extends over 14 amino acids. Germline CDR1 reads ENHRY; CDR2 reads SYGVKD. Trimming pared 3 bases from V and 4 bases from J, leaving 12 bases between. The CDR3 sequence is CAISEEILGETQYF. The DNA of the CDR3 is TGTGCCATCAGTGAAGAGATATTAGGAGAGACCCAGTACTTC.

The V and J genes are TRBV30 and TRBJ2-1, with no clear D. The CDR3 has 16 residues. Trimming shortened V by 0 bases and J by 7 bases, and 19 bases separated the two germline ends. Per germline, CDR1 GTSNPN and CDR2 SVGIG (reference sequence). Here the CDR3 reads CAWSVWTQNGLNEQFF. The CDR3 nucleotides are TGTGCCTGGAGTGTGTGGACCCAAAATGGGTTAAATGAGCAGTTCTTC. The full variable domain, its missing parts supplied by reference TRBV30 and TRBJ2-1, is SQTIHQWPATLVQPVGSPLSLECTVEGTSNPNLYWYRQAAGRGLQLLFYSVGIGQISSEVPQNLSASRPQDRQFILSSKKLLLSDSGFYLCAWSVWTQNGLNEQFFGPGTRLTVL.

This clonotype was observed at least ten times. V and J are TRBV20-1 and TRBJ1-2; D uncertain. This CDR3 has 13 residues. V lost 1 base, J lost 8 bases, and 14 bases lay in between. Per the germline V gene, CDR1 is DFQATT and CDR2 is SNEGSKA (reference sequence). CDR3 sequence (DNA): TGCAGTGCTAGAGTACCGGGCCTCGGGGGCTACACCTTC. It is translated as CSARVPGLGGYTF.

This clonotype was detected ten times or more. The V and J genes are TRBV11-2 and TRBJ1-3; D remains ambiguous. The germline V gene encodes CDR1 SGHAT and CDR2 FQNNGV. This CDR3 is built from 15 residues. V lost 6 bases, J lost 0 bases, and 12 bases lay in between. This CDR3 reads CASSRVSGSGNTIYF. CDR3 nucleotides: TGTGCCAGCAGTCGAGTCTCCGGCTCTGGAAACACCATATATTTT.

This clonotype came up many times. The chain carries TRBV10-1 and TRBJ2-5; TRBD1 or TRBD2 may be the D gene (6 bases each). Germline CDR1 is WNHNN and CDR2 is SYGVQD (reference sequence). V gave up 0 bases and J gave up 5 bases, with 13 bases separating them. This CDR3 spans 15 amino acids. CDR3 bases: TGCGCCAGCAGTGAGTCGAGGGGGGCCCAGGAGACCCAGTACTTC. It codes for CASSESRGAQETQYF.

This rearrangement joins TRBV29-1 to TRBJ1-2; unclear D gene. Germline-derived CDR1 and CDR2 are SQVTM and ANQGSEA. The V end was cut by 4 bases, the J end by 4 bases, with 10 bases between. This CDR3 comprises 12 residues. This CDR3 reads CSVGSAAYGYTF. The DNA for the CDR3 is TGCAGCGTTGGGTCGGCCGCCTATGGCTACACCTTC.

In this sample, this clonotype turned up a few times. The chain recombines TRBV20-1 with TRBJ2-4; the D is unclear. V was pared by 3 bases and J by 9 bases, with 15 bases between. CDR3 length: 13 amino acids. Germline V gives CDR1 DFQATT, CDR2 SNEGSKA (reference sequence). CDR3 sequence reads: CSASPSGLGIQYF. The DNA of the CDR3 is TGCAGTGCTAGTCCGTCGGGTTTGGGCATTCAGTACTTC.

This clonotype was observed at least ten times. The chain combines TRBV7-2 with TRBJ2-3, with TRBD2 matching over 7 bases. With 5 bases clipped from V and 0 bases from J, the junction kept 8 bases outside the gene matches. The CDR3 spans 16 residues. Germline V lookup: CDR1 SGHTA, CDR2 FQGNSA. This chain's CDR3 is CASSPWGAGSTDTQYF. DNA of the CDR3: TGTGCCAGCAGCCCATGGGGAGCGGGGAGCACAGATACGCAGTATTTT. Filled out from reference TRBV7-2 and TRBJ2-3, the complete variable domain reads GAGVSQSPSNKVTEKGKDVELRCDPISGHTALYWYRQSLGQGLEFLIYFQGNSAPDKSGLPSDRFSAERTGGSVSTLTIQRTQQEDSAVYLCASSPWGAGSTDTQYFGPGTRLTVL.

At least ten counts were recorded for this clonotype. V gene TRBV20-1 combines with J gene TRBJ1-1; 7 bases line up with TRBD1. There are 11 residues in the CDR3. Looked up from germline, CDR1 is DFQATT and CDR2 is SNEGSKA (reference sequence). V was clipped by 8 bases and J by 4 bases; unmatched bases: 4. The CDR3 loop is CSPDRVTEAFF. The CDR3 DNA reads as TGCAGTCCTGACAGGGTCACTGAAGCTTTCTTT.

This chain joins TRBV24-1 and TRBJ2-3, with D perhaps TRBD1 (5 bases). The CDR3 contains 15 residues. Trimming pared 9 bases from V and 4 bases from J, leaving 19 bases between. Germline V gene lookup returns CDR1 KGHDR and CDR2 SFDVKD. The CDR3 protein is CATAPDSGMADTQYF. CDR3 DNA sequence: TGTGCCACCGCTCCAGACTCAGGGATGGCAGATACGCAGTATTTT.

The table lists this clonotype with a few counts. The rearrangement links TRBV20-1 to TRBJ1-5; the D is unclear. This CDR3 is built from 13 residues. Germline CDR1 reads DFQATT; CDR2 reads SNEGSKA (reference sequence). The V end lost 4 bases, the J end lost 4 bases, and 11 bases lay between the germline ends. The CDR3 nucleotides are TGCAGTGCTATACCGGGCCCGAATCAGCCCCAGCATTTT. Its translation: CSAIPGPNQPQHF.

Of note for this clonotype: The junction shows a germline mismatch at one end, possibly a read error. The J gene is TRBJ2-3, the V gene TRBV29-1; 10 nucleotides agree with TRBD1. The CDR3 is made up of 12 amino acids. Per the germline V gene, CDR1 is SQVTM and CDR2 is ANQGSEA. CDR3 DNA sequence: TGCAGCGTTGAATTGGGACAGGGGTCATACAGATTT. Amino acids: CSVELGQGSYRF.